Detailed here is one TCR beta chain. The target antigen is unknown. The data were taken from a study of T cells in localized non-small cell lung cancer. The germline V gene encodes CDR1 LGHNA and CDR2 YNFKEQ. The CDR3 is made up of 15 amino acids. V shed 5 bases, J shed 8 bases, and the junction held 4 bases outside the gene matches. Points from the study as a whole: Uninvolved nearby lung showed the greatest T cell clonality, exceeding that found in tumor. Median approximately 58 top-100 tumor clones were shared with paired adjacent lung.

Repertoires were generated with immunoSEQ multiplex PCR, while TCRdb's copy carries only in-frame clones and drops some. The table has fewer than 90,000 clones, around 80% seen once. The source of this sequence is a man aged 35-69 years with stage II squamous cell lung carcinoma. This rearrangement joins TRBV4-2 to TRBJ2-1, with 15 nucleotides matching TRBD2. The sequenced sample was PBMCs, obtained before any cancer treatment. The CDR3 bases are TGTGCCAGCAGCTGGACTAGCGGGGGGGCCGATGAGCAGTTCTTC. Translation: CASSWTSGGADEQFF.